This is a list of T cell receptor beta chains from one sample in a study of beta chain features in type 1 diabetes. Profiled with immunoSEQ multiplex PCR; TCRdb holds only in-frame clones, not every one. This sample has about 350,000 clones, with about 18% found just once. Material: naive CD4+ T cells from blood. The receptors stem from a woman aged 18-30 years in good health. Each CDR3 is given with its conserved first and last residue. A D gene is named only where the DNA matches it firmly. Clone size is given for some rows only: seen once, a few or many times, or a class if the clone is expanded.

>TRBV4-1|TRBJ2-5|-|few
TGCGCCAGCAGCCGGGGCCTTGGCAGGGTGGGACAAGAGACCCAGTACTTC
CASSRGLGRVGQETQYF
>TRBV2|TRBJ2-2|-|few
TGTGCCGGGGGGGGCTACACCGGGGAGCTGTTTTTT
CAGGGYTGELFF
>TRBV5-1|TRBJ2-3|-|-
TGCGCCAGCAGCTTCGGGGCAGATACGCAGTATTTT
CASSFGADTQYF
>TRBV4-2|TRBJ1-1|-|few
TGTGCCAGCAGCCTGACGGTTTACGGGGGGACTGAAGCTTTCTTT
CASSLTVYGGTEAFF
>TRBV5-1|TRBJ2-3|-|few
TGCGCCAGCAAGGGGTTGGGAGATACGCAGTATTTT
CASKGLGDTQYF
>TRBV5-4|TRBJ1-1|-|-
TGTGCCAGCAGCTTGGATTCCAGGGGCATAGTGGGCACTGAAGCTTTCTTT
CASSLDSRGIVGTEAFF
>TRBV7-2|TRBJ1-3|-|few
TGTGCCAGCAGCTTCGAGGCGTCTGGAAACACCATATATTTT
CASSFEASGNTIYF
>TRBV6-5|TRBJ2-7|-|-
TGTGCCAGCAGTTCCCGCGGGACCTACGAGCAGTACTTC
CASSSRGTYEQYF
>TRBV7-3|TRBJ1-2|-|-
TGTGCCAGCAGCTTATGGAGGGAGGTTGGCTACACCTTC
CASSLWREVGYTF
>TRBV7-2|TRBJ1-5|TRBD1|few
TGTGCCAGCAGCACAGGGGGAGAGCCCCAGCATTTT
CASSTGGEPQHF
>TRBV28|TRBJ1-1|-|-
TGTGCCAGCAGACAGTCCCTTAACACTGAAGCTTTCTTT
CASRQSLNTEAFF
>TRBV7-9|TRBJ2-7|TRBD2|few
TGTGCCAGCAGCTCGGGACTAGCGGGGCCCTACGAGCAGTACTTC
CASSSGLAGPYEQYF
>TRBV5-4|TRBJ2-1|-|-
TGTGCCAGCAGCTTGGCCGGACAGCTACACAATGAGCAGTTCTTC
CASSLAGQLHNEQFF
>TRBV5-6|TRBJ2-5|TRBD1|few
TGTGCCAGCAGCTCGGGACAGCAAGAGACCCAGTACTTC
CASSSGQQETQYF
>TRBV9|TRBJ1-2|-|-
TGTGCCAGCAGCGTAGAAGGGACAATCAACTATGGCTACACCTTC
CASSVEGTINYGYTF
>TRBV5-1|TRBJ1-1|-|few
TGCGCCAGCAGCTTGGTGGGGGCGCAAGGAACTGAAGCTTTCTTT
CASSLVGAQGTEAFF
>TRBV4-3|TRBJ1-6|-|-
TGCGCCAGCAGCCAGGGGGGTACACCCCTCCACTTT
CASSQGGTPLHF
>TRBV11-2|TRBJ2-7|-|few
TGTGCCAGCAGCTTAGACAACGAGCAGTACTTC
CASSLDNEQYF
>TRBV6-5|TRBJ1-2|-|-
TGTGCCAGCAGTTACTCGGGGAGGGGAAGTGGTGGCTACACCTTC
CASSYSGRGSGGYTF
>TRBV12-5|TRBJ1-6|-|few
TGTGCTAGTGGCCGCGGGGGAGATTCACCCCTCCACTTT
CASGRGGDSPLHF
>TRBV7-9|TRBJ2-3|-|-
TGTGCCACCCCGGGAACTATTGACCTCACAGATACGCAGTATTTT
CATPGTIDLTDTQYF
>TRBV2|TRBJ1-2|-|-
TGTGCCAGCAGTGCGGGGCCGACTAGGGGCTACACCTTC
CASSAGPTRGYTF
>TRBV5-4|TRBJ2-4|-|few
TGTGCCAGCAGCTTAGGGGTAGCCAAAAACATTCAGTACTTC
CASSLGVAKNIQYF
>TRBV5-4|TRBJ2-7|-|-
TGTGCCAGCAGCGGGGGTTCCGGGGGCGAGCAGTACTTC
CASSGGSGGEQYF
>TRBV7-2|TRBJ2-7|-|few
TGTGCCAGCAGCCCAAAATACGAGCAGTACTTC
CASSPKYEQYF
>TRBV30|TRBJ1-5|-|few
TGTGCCTGGAGTGTCCCAGGGTTCGATCAGCCCCAGCATTTT
CAWSVPGFDQPQHF
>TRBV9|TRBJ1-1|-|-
TGTGCCAGCAGCTTTGGACATCTGAACACTGAAGCTTTCTTT
CASSFGHLNTEAFF
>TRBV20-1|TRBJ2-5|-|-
TGCAGTGCTAACAGGGAAGAGACCCAGTACTTC
CSANREETQYF
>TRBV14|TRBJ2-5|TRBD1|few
TGTGCCAGCAGCCAGTCTTTGAGGGGGCAGACCCAGTACTTC
CASSQSLRGQTQYF
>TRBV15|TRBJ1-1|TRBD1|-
TGTGCCACCAGCAGAGAAGGGGGCGCGGTATCTTTCTTT
CATSREGGAVSFF
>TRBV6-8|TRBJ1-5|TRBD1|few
TGTGCCAGCGCCTCCGGGACAGGACGCTGTAGGCGCAATCAGCCCCAGCATTTT
CASASGTGRCRRNQPQHF
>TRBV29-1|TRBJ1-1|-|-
TGCAGCGTTGATCGAGGGGGTTACACTGAAGCTTTCTTT
CSVDRGGYTEAFF
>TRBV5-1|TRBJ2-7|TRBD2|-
TGCGCCAGCAGCTTTACTAGCGGGTCTTACGAGCAGTACTTC
CASSFTSGSYEQYF
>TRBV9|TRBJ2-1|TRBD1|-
TGTGCCAGCAGTTTGGGACAGGGGAACAATGAGCAGTTCTTC
CASSLGQGNNEQFF
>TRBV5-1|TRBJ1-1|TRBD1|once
TGCGCCAGCAGCCTCCGGACAGGGAAGAACACTGAAGCTTTCTTT
CASSLRTGKNTEAFF